The 29 T cell receptor beta chains reported below all come from one sample, sequenced in a study of spatial heterogeneity in lung cancer. As for time point: blood at routine non-recurrence follow-up after resection. Extraction of whole RNA from tumor, nontumor lung or frozen PBMC preceded unsorted sequencing. In TCRdb, the 5' RACE reads were re-called with MiXCR into one record per CDR3 protein. This sample has some 120,000 distinct CDR3 sequences, with more than 10% found just once. The material was PBMCs, obtained at follow-up. All receptors derive from a male donor with early-stage non-small cell lung cancer.

The table lists this clonotype with a few counts. The chain uses TRBV9 and TRBJ2-2; weak D call: TRBD1 (5 bases). Trimming shortened V by 3 bases and J by 7 bases, and 13 bases separated the two germline ends. The CDR3 consists of 14 residues. CDR1 is SGDLS and CDR2 is YYNGEE in the germline V gene. This chain's CDR3 is CASSAGQGLGELFF. Written as DNA, the CDR3 is TGTGCCAGCAGCGCAGGTCAGGGCCTCGGGGAGCTGTTTTTT.

This clonotype was seen repeatedly, ten times or more. The chain combines TRBV28 with TRBJ1-2, with 8 bases identical to TRBD1. J gave up 4 bases and V 6 bases, and 19 bases lay outside the gene matches. The CDR3 sequence is 18 residues long. Germline-derived CDR1 and CDR2 are MDHEN and SYDVKM. As DNA, the CDR3 is TGTGCCAGCAGCCTAATGGGGACAGGCCGGACCCGGACCTATGGCTACACCTTC. Translation gives CASSLMGTGRTRTYGYTF.

This clonotype was counted ten times or more. The chain recombines TRBV7-2 with TRBJ1-1; TRBD1 might be the D (5 bases). This CDR3 spans 14 amino acids. Per germline, CDR1 SGHTA and CDR2 FQGNSA. The V and J ends lost 5 bases and 3 bases respectively, with 13 bases between them. The CDR3 region is CASSPGPRYTEAFF. In DNA form, the CDR3 reads TGTGCCAGCAGCCCAGGGCCGCGCTACACTGAAGCTTTCTTT.

The V call is TRBV7-2, the J call TRBJ1-6; D is uncertain. The CDR3 contains 14 residues. Germline values: CDR1 SGHTA, CDR2 FQGNSA. V shed 1 base and J shed 6 bases, with 7 bases lying between them. The CDR3: CASSLEPGNSPLHF. In nucleotides, the CDR3 is TGTGCCAGCAGCTTAGAGCCTGGTAATTCACCCCTCCACTTT.

J is TRBJ2-3 and V is TRBV7-2; 8 positions agree with TRBD2. V shed 2 bases, J shed 5 bases, and the junction held 6 bases outside the gene matches. Germline CDR1 reads SGHTA; CDR2 reads FQGNSA. This CDR3 has 15 residues. In nucleotides, the CDR3 is TGTGCCAGCAGCTTACCGGGGGGGCTGGGAGATACGCAGTATTTT. Amino acid sequence: CASSLPGGLGDTQYF.

This clonotype was detected many times. The V gene is TRBV10-3, the J gene TRBJ2-1; 9 bases are a match to TRBD1. The CDR3 consists of 17 residues. The J segment lost 4 bases and the V segment lost 4 bases, leaving 11 bases of the junction unmatched. Germline CDR1 and CDR2: ENHRY and SYGVKD. The DNA of the CDR3 is TGTGCCATCAGTGGTAGTAAGGGACAGGGATTTTACAATGAGCAGTTCTTC. Translated: CAISGSKGQGFYNEQFF.

This clonotype was seen a few times. The chain is built from TRBV7-2 and TRBJ2-1; 8 bases are shared with TRBD1. Germline V lookup: CDR1 SGHTA, CDR2 FQGNSA. The CDR3 runs 14 residues. V lost 8 bases, J lost 6 bases, and 9 bases stayed unmatched. The CDR3 sequence: CASLSRDRFNEQFF. CDR3 sequence (DNA): TGTGCCAGCTTATCCCGGGACAGGTTCAATGAGCAGTTCTTC. Using reference TRBV7-2 and TRBJ2-1 for the parts outside the CDR3, the full variable domain is GAGVSQSPSNKVTEKGKDVELRCDPISGHTALYWYRQSLGQGLEFLIYFQGNSAPDKSGLPSDRFSAERTGGSVSTLTIQRTQQEDSAVYLCASLSRDRFNEQFFGPGTRLTVL.

This clonotype was observed a few times. The chain carries TRBV28 and TRBJ1-2; 7 bases fit TRBD1. V was clipped by 6 bases and J by 2 bases; unmatched bases: 0. The CDR3 loop spans 12 amino acids. Germline CDR1 MDHEN, CDR2 SYDVKM. The chain's CDR3 is CASRQGNYGYTF. CDR3 nucleotide sequence: TGTGCCAGCAGACAGGGGAACTATGGCTACACCTTC.

In its sample, this clonotype was seen many times. The chain links TRBV5-6 to TRBJ2-7; possibly TRBD1 or TRBD2 for D (5 bases each). This CDR3 contains 14 residues. Per germline, CDR1 SGHDT and CDR2 YYEEEE. V lost 6 bases and J 1 base, leaving 14 bases between the germline ends. CDR3 amino acids: CASKTGTLSYEQYF. CDR3 DNA sequence: TGTGCCAGCAAGACCGGGACGCTGTCCTACGAGCAGTACTTC.

The V gene is TRBV5-4, the J gene TRBJ2-7; 7 nucleotides line up with TRBD1. Germline CDR1 is SGHNT and CDR2 is YYREEE (reference sequence). This CDR3 has 13 residues. V was pared by 10 bases and J by 0 bases, with 7 bases of the junction left unmatched. As DNA, the CDR3 is TGTGCCTCAAACAGGGGTAGCTCCTACGAGCAGTACTTC. Amino acids: CASNRGSSYEQYF.

This clonotype showed up many times. As DNA, the CDR3 is TGCGCCAGCAGCCAAGAGGACCGGGCGCCCTACGAGCAGTACTTC. Amino acids: CASSQEDRAPYEQYF. The rearrangement links TRBV4-1 to TRBJ2-7; no reliable D call. Germline values: CDR1 MGHRA, CDR2 YSYEKL. This CDR3 is 15 amino acids long. V lost 0 bases and J 2 bases, leaving 11 bases between the germline ends.

The CDR3 protein is CASSQDTGGSSGNTIYF. CDR3 bases: TGTGCCAGCAGCCAAGATACAGGGGGTAGCTCTGGAAACACCATATATTTT. V usage is TRBV3-1 and J usage is TRBJ1-3; 8 positions match TRBD1. V was clipped by 0 bases and J by 0 bases; unmatched bases: 4. In germline, CDR1 is LGHDT, CDR2 YNNKEL (reference sequence). This CDR3 comprises 17 residues.

This clonotype was observed a handful of times. The CDR3 here is CSATVATNEKLFF. Here the CDR3 DNA reads TGCAGTGCTACAGTCGCAACTAATGAAAAACTGTTTTTT. The V and J genes are TRBV20-1 and TRBJ1-4, with unresolved D. Trimming took off 4 bases at V and 0 bases at J, with 6 bases between the two ends. Germline V gives CDR1 DFQATT, CDR2 SNEGSKA (reference sequence). The CDR3 length is 13 residues.

Many counts were recorded for this clonotype. Germline and junction disagree at one end, which may indicate a read error. The chain carries TRBV7-3 and TRBJ2-1, with D perhaps matching TRBD1 (6 bases). CDR3 size: 16 residues. Germline V gene data show CDR1 as SGHTA and CDR2 as FQGTGA. In DNA form, the CDR3 reads TGTGCCAGCAGCTCCTTAGCGCTGGGGGCATACAGTGAGCAGTTCTTC. Translation: CASSSLALGAYSEQFF. Full variable domain (missing parts from reference TRBV7-3 and TRBJ2-1): GAGVSQTPSNKVTEKGKYVELRCDPISGHTALYWYRQSLGQGPEFLIYFQGTGAADDSGLPNDRFFAVRPEGSVSTLKIQRTERGDSAVYLCASSSLALGAYSEQFFGPGTRLTVL.

This clonotype has just a few counts. J is TRBJ1-2 and V is TRBV6-1; D gene uncertain. The CDR3 is 11 amino acids. Germline CDR1 MNHNS, CDR2 SASEGT. V lost 4 bases, J lost 7 bases, and 7 bases lay in between. The CDR3 DNA sequence: TGTGCCAGCAGTGTGAATGTTGGCTACACCTTC. Amino acids: CASSVNVGYTF.

This clonotype showed up just a few times. The rearrangement links TRBV27 to TRBJ2-7; TRBD1 matches 10 bases. The length of the CDR3 is 17 residues. J gave up 1 base and V 2 bases, and 8 bases lay outside the gene matches. Germline lookup yields CDR1 MNHEY and CDR2 SMNVEV (reference sequence). As DNA, the CDR3 is TGTGCCAGCAGTTTAGGGGTGCGGGGACAGGGGTCCTACGAGCAGTACTTC. The encoded protein is CASSLGVRGQGSYEQYF.

V usage is TRBV19 and J usage is TRBJ2-7; 7 bases line up with TRBD1. This CDR3 is 13 amino acids long. The germline CDR1 and CDR2 sequences are LNHDA and SQIVND (reference sequence). The J segment lost 2 bases and the V segment lost 6 bases, leaving 4 bases of the junction unmatched. CDR3 nucleotide sequence: TGTGCCAGTAGGAGACAGGGCGCCTACGAGCAGTACTTC. Translation gives CASRRQGAYEQYF.

The rearrangement joins TRBV12-3 or TRBV12-4 to TRBJ1-6; 9 positions match TRBD1. This CDR3 has 14 amino acids. The V segment lost 4 bases and the J segment 9 bases; nucleotides outside the gene matches: 4. The CDR3: CASSWTGERSPLHF. Here the CDR3 DNA reads TGTGCCAGCAGTTGGACAGGGGAGCGTTCACCCCTCCACTTT.

The chain links TRBV20-1 to TRBJ2-5; 8 bases map to TRBD1. The CDR3 has 16 residues. V trimming: 4 bases; J trimming: 2 bases; junction bases outside the gene matches: 12. Per the germline V gene, CDR1 is DFQATT and CDR2 is SNEGSKA (reference sequence). This CDR3 is CSATQSGQGAQETQYF. The CDR3 DNA follows: TGCAGTGCTACTCAATCCGGACAGGGAGCACAAGAGACCCAGTACTTC.

The gene calls are TRBV7-9 and TRBJ1-6, with D perhaps TRBD1 (5 bases). This CDR3 has 16 residues. V was trimmed by 0 bases and J by 7 bases, leaving 13 bases between them. Germline assignment: CDR1 SEHNR and CDR2 FQNEAQ (reference sequence). CDR3 amino acids: CASSLAKGRLNSPLHF. In DNA, the CDR3 is TGTGCCAGCAGCTTAGCGAAGGGACGGTTAAATTCACCCCTCCACTTT. The variable domain in full, with the rest retrieved from reference TRBV7-9 and TRBJ1-6, is DTGVSQNPRHKITKRGQNVTFRCDPISEHNRLYWYRQTLGQGPEFLTYFQNEAQLEKSRLLSDRFSAERPKGSFSTLEIQRTEQGDSAMYLCASSLAKGRLNSPLHFGNGTRLTVT.

The chain uses TRBV6-4 and TRBJ2-7; D tentatively reads TRBD1 or TRBD2 (5 bases each). Germline V gene sequence: CDR1 MRHNA, CDR2 SNTAGT. Deletions cut 3 bases from V and 6 bases from J, with 12 bases between. This CDR3 is 13 amino acids long. CDR3 DNA sequence: TGTGCCAGCAGTGAGGGGGTAGGGACCGAGCAGTACTTC. Its protein is CASSEGVGTEQYF.

This clonotype was observed many times. The chain has TRBV6-2 or TRBV6-3 and TRBJ1-2; 12 bases match TRBD1. V lost 2 bases and J lost 5; bases outside the gene matches: 6. Per the germline V gene, CDR1 is MNHEY and CDR2 is SVGEGT. This CDR3 has 16 amino acids. CDR3 protein: CASSYGSGQGAYGYTF. DNA of the CDR3: TGTGCCAGCAGTTACGGCTCGGGACAGGGGGCGTATGGCTACACCTTC.

This clonotype was recorded at least ten times. The chain carries TRBV28 and TRBJ2-6; TRBD2 might be the D (5 bases). Trimming left V 8 bases short and J 2 bases short, with 10 bases between. CDR3 length equals 14 residues. Germline CDR1 MDHEN, CDR2 SYDVKM. The DNA of the CDR3 is TGTGCCAGCGATAAGGGAGCTGGGGCCAACGTCCTGACTTTC. It specifies CASDKGAGANVLTF.

The sample holds a few counts of this clonotype. The chain combines TRBV5-1 with TRBJ1-1, with D perhaps matching TRBD1 (6 bases). Trimming cost V 4 bases and J 5 bases, with 12 bases left between them. From germline, CDR1 is SGHRS and CDR2 YFSETQ. The CDR3 extends over 13 amino acids. CDR3 protein: CASSPTGMTEAFF. CDR3 DNA: TGCGCCAGCAGCCCTACAGGGATGACTGAAGCTTTCTTT. The entire variable domain, with the rest obtained from reference TRBV5-1 and TRBJ1-1, is as follows: KAGVTQTPRYLIKTRGQQVTLSCSPISGHRSVSWYQQTPGQGLQFLFEYFSETQRNKGNFPGRFSGRQFSNSRSEMNVSTLELGDSALYLCASSPTGMTEAFFGQGTRLTVV.

There are a few counts of this clonotype. V is TRBV14 and J is TRBJ2-4, with D perhaps TRBD1 (6 bases). The CDR3 has 15 residues. V lost 3 bases and J 0 bases, leaving 9 bases between the germline ends. Germline CDR1 and CDR2: SGHDN and FVKESK. CDR3 amino acids: CASSQTDRAKNIQYF. CDR3 nucleotides: TGTGCCAGCAGCCAGACGGACAGAGCCAAAAACATTCAGTACTTC.

This clonotype was counted a few times. The V call is TRBV7-8, the J call TRBJ1-4, with 8 bases identical to TRBD1. V shed 6 bases, J shed 4 bases, and the junction held 7 bases outside the gene matches. This CDR3 is built from 15 residues. CDR1 SGHVS and CDR2 FQNEAQ come from the germline V gene. CDR3 protein: CASRKLRGLNEKLFF. In DNA, the CDR3 is TGTGCCAGCAGAAAACTCAGGGGGCTTAATGAAAAACTGTTTTTT.

This chain connects TRBV12-3 or TRBV12-4 to TRBJ1-2; 8 bases line up with TRBD1. This CDR3 contains 13 residues. J was trimmed by 5 bases and V by 6 bases; bases with no gene match: 5. The chain's CDR3 is CASSTYRGYGYTF. The DNA for the CDR3 is TGTGCCAGCAGCACTTACAGGGGGTATGGCTACACCTTC.

This chain uses TRBV11-2 with TRBJ2-5; D call uncertain. The CDR3 is made up of 13 amino acids. Deletions cut 4 bases from V and 8 bases from J, with 14 bases between. Germline-derived CDR1 and CDR2 are SGHAT and FQNNGV. The CDR3: CASSSNMPGTQYF. The CDR3 DNA sequence: TGTGCCAGCAGCTCAAATATGCCAGGTACCCAGTACTTC.

This clonotype was detected only a few times. The chain employs TRBV2 and TRBJ1-6; D call uncertain. V lost 3 bases, J lost 10 bases, and 7 bases lay in between. The CDR3 is 12 amino acids. CDR1 and CDR2 (germline): SNHLY, FYNNEI. The CDR3 DNA follows: TGTGCCAGCAGTGAGGATCGATCACCCCTCCACTTT. This codes for CASSEDRSPLHF.